The 4 T cell receptor beta chains listed next were all sequenced from one sample in a study of blood T cell repertoires in COVID-19. Some clones are missing from TCRdb's copy, which holds only in-frame ones; the method was immunoSEQ multiplex PCR. The data show about 170,000 clones, roughly 84% seen once. Sequencing was performed on peripheral blood. These receptors were obtained from a man between 65 and 79 years old with active or convalescent COVID-19.

J is TRBJ1-4 and V is TRBV27, with D tentatively TRBD1 (6 bases). Germline V gives CDR1 MNHEY, CDR2 SMNVEV (reference sequence). Trimming pared 6 bases from V and 8 bases from J, leaving 13 bases between. There are 13 residues in the CDR3. This chain's CDR3 is CASSDRNEEKLFF. Written as DNA, the CDR3 is TGTGCCAGCAGCGACAGGAACGAAGAAAAACTGTTTTTT.

This chain uses TRBV7-2 with TRBJ2-1; 11 bases line up with TRBD2. J lost 7 bases, V lost 5 bases, and 1 base had no gene match. The CDR3 is made up of 13 amino acids. The germline V gene has CDR1 SGHTA and CDR2 FQGNSA. Here the CDR3 reads CASSRTSGNEQFF. The CDR3 DNA sequence: TGTGCCAGCAGCAGGACTAGCGGGAATGAGCAGTTCTTC.

CDR3 DNA sequence: TGTGCCAGCAGCTCCATAGGACTGGGGATACTTGGCTACACCTTC. The encoded protein is CASSSIGLGILGYTF. This chain joins TRBV7-2 and TRBJ1-2, with D uncertain. The V and J ends lost 4 bases and 7 bases respectively, with 19 bases between them. The CDR3 loop spans 15 amino acids. CDR1 and CDR2 from the germline V gene are SGHTA and FQGNSA.

The chain recombines TRBV29-1 with TRBJ1-5; D unclear. From germline, CDR1 is SQVTM and CDR2 ANQGSEA. The CDR3 extends over 13 amino acids. V lost 2 bases, J lost 6 bases, and 11 bases lay in between. DNA of the CDR3: TGCAGCGTTGAATTTAGCCGTGGTCAGCCCCAGCATTTT. The encoded protein is CSVEFSRGQPQHF.